This TCR beta chain emerged from a study of monozygotic twins with inflammatory bowel disease. Germline assignment: CDR1 DFQATT and CDR2 SNEGSKA (reference sequence). CDR3 length: 13 residues. Both TCRalpha and TCRbeta cDNA were subjected to two nested PCRs lasting roughly 15 and 9 cycles. TCRdb re-analyzed the 5' RACE reads; it lists each CDR3 protein once, without DNA. The sample holds 150,000 to 200,000 distinct CDR3 sequences. Input material: blood. The source of this sequence is a human donor with ulcerative colitis or Crohn's disease, or a healthy co-twin of an affected twin (not recorded which). This chain joins TRBV20-1 and TRBJ2-5; TCRdb selects TRBD2, and the lack of DNA leaves this call unchecked. CDR3: CSATSGGGQTQYF.